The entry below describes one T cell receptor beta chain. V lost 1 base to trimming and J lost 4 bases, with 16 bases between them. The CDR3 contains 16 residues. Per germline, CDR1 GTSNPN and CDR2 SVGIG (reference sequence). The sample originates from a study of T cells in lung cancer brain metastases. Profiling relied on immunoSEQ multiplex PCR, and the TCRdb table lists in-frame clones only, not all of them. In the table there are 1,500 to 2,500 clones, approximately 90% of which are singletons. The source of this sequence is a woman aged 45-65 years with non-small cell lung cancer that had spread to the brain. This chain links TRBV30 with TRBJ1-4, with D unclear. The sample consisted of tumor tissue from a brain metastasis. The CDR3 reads CAWSDRAGRRNEKLFF. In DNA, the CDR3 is TGTGCCTGGAGTGATCGGGCAGGTCGACGTAATGAAAAACTGTTTTTT.